This is a list of T cell receptor beta chains from one sample in a study of T-cell reconstitution after alpha-beta-depleted transplantation in children. TCRdb analysed the PCR reads with MiXCR anew, one entry per CDR3 protein. Seen here are about 110,000 distinct CDR3 sequences, 10% observed once, and the top ten hold under 40%. Source: PBMCs, taken before TCRalphabeta/CD19-depleted stem cell transplant. Every receptor here comes from a boy between 2 and 10 years old with acute lymphoblastic leukemia, due to receive a stem cell transplant. The CDR3 runs from the conserved cysteine through the conserved F or W. Each record gives: V gene, D gene, clone size, J gene, CDR3 protein, CDR3 DNA. A D gene is named only where the DNA matches it firmly. The size field is filled for only some rows; it gives once, few, many or a size class.

>TRBV28|TRBD2|few|TRBJ2-3
CASSSTSGSWYTQYF
TGTGCCAGCAGTTCCACTAGCGGGAGTTGGTATACGCAGTATTTT
>TRBV5-1|-|-|TRBJ1-2
CASSLGQTFNYGYTF
TGCGCCAGCAGCTTGGGACAGACATTCAACTATGGCTACACCTTC
>TRBV6-1|-|-|TRBJ1-1
CASSGPTGSTEAFF
TGTGCCAGCAGTGGACCTACAGGGTCCACTGAAGCTTTCTTT
>TRBV4-1|TRBD2|many|TRBJ2-1
CASSQVKQAGGWNEQFF
TGCGCCAGCAGCCAAGTGAAACAAGCGGGAGGGTGGAATGAGCAGTTCTTC
>TRBV5-1|-|few|TRBJ2-3
CASSGKPVTDTQYF
TGCGCCAGCAGCGGGAAACCAGTCACAGATACGCAGTATTTT
>TRBV20-1|-|few|TRBJ2-2
CSAFDRSNTGELFF
TGCAGTGCTTTCGACAGGTCGAACACCGGGGAGCTGTTTTTT
>TRBV4-2|TRBD1|many|TRBJ2-1
CASSQDRTGPYNEQFF
TGTGCCAGCAGCCAAGACCGGACAGGGCCCTACAATGAGCAGTTCTTC
>TRBV12-3/TRBV12-4|TRBD1|many|TRBJ2-2
CASISGGYYTGELFF
TGTGCCAGCATTTCAGGGGGCTATTACACCGGGGAGCTGTTTTTT
>TRBV5-1|TRBD1|many|TRBJ2-7
CASSTDRAYEQYF
TGCGCCAGCAGCACCGACAGGGCCTACGAGCAGTACTTC
>TRBV14|-|-|TRBJ1-1
CASSQDVLSGRNTEAFF
TGTGCCAGCAGCCAAGATGTGCTCTCAGGGAGGAACACTGAAGCTTTCTTT
>TRBV19|-|-|TRBJ2-3
CASSTGRTDTQYF
TGTGCCAGTAGCACGGGACGGACAGATACGCAGTATTTT
>TRBV18|-|many|TRBJ2-5
CASSQPGGTQYF
TGTGCCAGCTCACAGCCTGGGGGGACCCAGTACTTC
>TRBV7-9|TRBD1|many|TRBJ1-5
CASSLGTGETQDQPQHF
TGTGCCAGCAGCTTAGGGACAGGGGAGACCCAGGATCAGCCCCAGCATTTT
>TRBV6-5|-|few|TRBJ2-3
CASSYYRGTDTQYF
TGTGCCAGCAGTTATTACAGGGGCACAGATACGCAGTATTTT
>TRBV20-1|-|-|TRBJ2-1
CSAIMRTYNEQFF
TGCAGTGCTATTATGAGAACCTACAATGAGCAGTTCTTC
>TRBV20-1|-|few|TRBJ2-7
CSASPTDYPYEQYF
TGCAGTGCTAGCCCCACCGACTACCCCTACGAGCAGTACTTC
>TRBV20-1|-|many|TRBJ2-1
CSARDTGTYHNEQFF
TGCAGTGCTAGAGATACCGGGACATACCACAATGAGCAGTTCTTC
>TRBV7-9|-|few|TRBJ1-1
CASSLGGSEAFF
TGTGCCAGCAGCTTAGGAGGCAGTGAAGCTTTCTTT
>TRBV27|TRBD2|many|TRBJ2-1
CASSLLAGGSYNEQFF
TGTGCCAGCAGTTTACTAGCGGGAGGCTCCTACAATGAGCAGTTCTTC
>TRBV5-1|-|many|TRBJ1-1
CASSLVVAAEAFF
TGCGCCAGCAGCTTGGTCGTGGCGGCTGAAGCTTTCTTT
>TRBV5-6|-|few|TRBJ2-1
CASSHTFGDVEQFF
TGTGCCAGCAGTCATACTTTCGGGGACGTTGAGCAGTTCTTC
>TRBV5-1|-|many|TRBJ2-7
CASSPGGFPDYEQYF
TGCGCCAGCAGCCCGGGTGGGTTTCCCGACTACGAGCAGTACTTC
>TRBV6-1|-|many|TRBJ2-7
CASSAPGEHYEQYF
TGTGCCAGCAGTGCCCCAGGGGAACACTACGAGCAGTACTTC
>TRBV7-7|-|-|TRBJ2-7
CASSLGVGPYEQYF
TGTGCCAGCAGCTTAGGTGTGGGACCCTACGAGCAGTACTTC
>TRBV6-6|-|-|TRBJ1-1
CASGGNTEAFF
TGTGCCAGCGGGGGTAACACTGAAGCTTTCTTT
>TRBV20-1|-|-|TRBJ2-1
CSADDSPYNEQFF
TGCAGTGCCGATGACTCACCCTACAATGAGCAGTTCTTC
>TRBV5-1|TRBD1|-|TRBJ2-2
CASSLRQGVIGELFF
TGCGCCAGCAGTCTGAGACAGGGGGTTATCGGGGAGCTGTTTTTT
>TRBV20-1|-|-|TRBJ2-7
CSAKAWDSPYEQYF
TGCAGTGCCAAAGCTTGGGACTCTCCCTACGAGCAGTACTTC
>TRBV12-3/TRBV12-4|-|many|TRBJ2-5
CASSFIGETQYF
TGTGCCAGCAGTTTTATAGGAGAGACCCAGTACTTC
>TRBV6-5|-|few|TRBJ2-7
CASSYLGEQYF
TGTGCCAGCAGTTATCTCGGCGAGCAGTACTTC
>TRBV11-2|-|many|TRBJ2-7
CASSLSGRGSYEQYF
TGTGCCAGCAGCTTAAGCGGGCGGGGTTCCTACGAGCAGTACTTC
>TRBV5-1|-|-|TRBJ2-7
CASTSIENPYEQYF
TGCGCCAGCACCTCCATTGAGAATCCCTACGAGCAGTACTTC
>TRBV5-1|-|many|TRBJ2-1
CASSYTGTYYNEQFF
TGCGCCAGCAGCTATACCGGGACTTATTACAATGAGCAGTTCTTC
>TRBV19|-|-|TRBJ2-5
CASSITVQETQYF
TGTGCCAGTAGTATTACGGTCCAAGAGACCCAGTACTTC
>TRBV27|TRBD2|few|TRBJ2-6
CASSLQRGYGANVLTF
TGTGCCAGCAGTCTCCAGCGGGGATATGGGGCCAACGTCCTGACTTTC
>TRBV5-1|-|few|TRBJ1-1
CASSGRQNTEAFF
TGCGCCAGCAGTGGTCGGCAGAACACTGAAGCTTTCTTT
>TRBV5-1|-|-|TRBJ2-7
CASSLKGYSYEQYF
TGCGCCAGCAGCTTGAAGGGTTACTCCTACGAGCAGTACTTC
>TRBV15|-|few|TRBJ2-7
CATSNYRDMNEQYF
TGTGCCACCAGCAACTACAGGGATATGAACGAGCAGTACTTC
>TRBV4-2|TRBD2|-|TRBJ2-1
CASSQDSGGTLNNEQFF
TGTGCCAGCAGCCAAGATTCGGGGGGGACCCTAAACAATGAGCAGTTCTTC
>TRBV6-1|TRBD1|-|TRBJ1-1
CASNRGPNTEAFF
TGTGCCAGCAACAGGGGGCCTAACACTGAAGCTTTCTTT
>TRBV7-2|-|-|TRBJ1-6
CASSSITGIGSPLHF
TGTGCCAGCAGCTCGATTACAGGAATTGGATCACCCCTCCACTTT
>TRBV5-6|-|-|TRBJ1-5
CASSLNNLENQPQHF
TGTGCCAGCAGCTTGAACAACTTGGAGAATCAGCCCCAGCATTTT
>TRBV19|-|-|TRBJ2-7
CASSPRLQPISYEQYF
TGTGCCAGTAGTCCCCGACTCCAACCCATCTCCTACGAGCAGTACTTC
>TRBV20-1|TRBD2|few|TRBJ2-1
CSARAGTSGNEQFF
TGCAGTGCTAGGGCCGGGACTAGCGGGAATGAGCAGTTCTTC
>TRBV20-1|TRBD2|many|TRBJ2-1
CSASIGSSGRNEQFF
TGCAGTGCTAGCATTGGGTCTAGCGGGAGGAATGAGCAGTTCTTC
>TRBV20-1|-|few|TRBJ2-3
CSAGGGVTTDTQYF
TGCAGTGCGGGGGGTGGGGTGACCACAGATACGCAGTATTTT
>TRBV6-2/TRBV6-3|-|few|TRBJ2-1
CASSSSGEQFF
-
>TRBV5-1|TRBD2|many|TRBJ2-7
CASSFVTSQRESYEQYF
TGCGCCAGCAGCTTTGTGACGAGTCAGCGGGAAAGCTACGAGCAGTACTTC
>TRBV5-1|-|-|TRBJ1-4
CASSWTAGRNEKLFF
TGCGCCAGCAGCTGGACCGCAGGCCGTAATGAAAAACTGTTTTTT
>TRBV24-1|TRBD2|few|TRBJ2-3
CATSPGGRARGTDTQYF
TGTGCCACCAGCCCCGGCGGGAGGGCCAGAGGAACAGATACGCAGTATTTT
>TRBV7-2|-|few|TRBJ1-1
CASSLASTPNTEAFF
TGTGCCAGCAGCTTAGCGTCGACACCTAACACTGAAGCTTTCTTT